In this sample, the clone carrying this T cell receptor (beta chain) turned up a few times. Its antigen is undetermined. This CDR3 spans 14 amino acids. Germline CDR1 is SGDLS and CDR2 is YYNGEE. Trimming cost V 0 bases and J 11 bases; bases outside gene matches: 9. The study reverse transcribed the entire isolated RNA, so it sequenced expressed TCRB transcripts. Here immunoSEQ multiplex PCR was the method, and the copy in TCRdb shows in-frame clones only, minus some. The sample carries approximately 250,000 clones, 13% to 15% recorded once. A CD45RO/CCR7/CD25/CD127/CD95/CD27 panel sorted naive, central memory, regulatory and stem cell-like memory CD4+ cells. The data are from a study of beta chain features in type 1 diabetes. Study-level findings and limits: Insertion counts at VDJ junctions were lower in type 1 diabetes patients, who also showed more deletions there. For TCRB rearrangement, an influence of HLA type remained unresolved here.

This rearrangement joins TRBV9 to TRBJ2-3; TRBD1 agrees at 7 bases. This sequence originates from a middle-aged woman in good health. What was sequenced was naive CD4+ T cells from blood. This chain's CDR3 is CASSVATGLGGQYF. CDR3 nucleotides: TGTGCCAGCAGCGTAGCGACAGGGCTAGGTGGGCAGTATTTT.